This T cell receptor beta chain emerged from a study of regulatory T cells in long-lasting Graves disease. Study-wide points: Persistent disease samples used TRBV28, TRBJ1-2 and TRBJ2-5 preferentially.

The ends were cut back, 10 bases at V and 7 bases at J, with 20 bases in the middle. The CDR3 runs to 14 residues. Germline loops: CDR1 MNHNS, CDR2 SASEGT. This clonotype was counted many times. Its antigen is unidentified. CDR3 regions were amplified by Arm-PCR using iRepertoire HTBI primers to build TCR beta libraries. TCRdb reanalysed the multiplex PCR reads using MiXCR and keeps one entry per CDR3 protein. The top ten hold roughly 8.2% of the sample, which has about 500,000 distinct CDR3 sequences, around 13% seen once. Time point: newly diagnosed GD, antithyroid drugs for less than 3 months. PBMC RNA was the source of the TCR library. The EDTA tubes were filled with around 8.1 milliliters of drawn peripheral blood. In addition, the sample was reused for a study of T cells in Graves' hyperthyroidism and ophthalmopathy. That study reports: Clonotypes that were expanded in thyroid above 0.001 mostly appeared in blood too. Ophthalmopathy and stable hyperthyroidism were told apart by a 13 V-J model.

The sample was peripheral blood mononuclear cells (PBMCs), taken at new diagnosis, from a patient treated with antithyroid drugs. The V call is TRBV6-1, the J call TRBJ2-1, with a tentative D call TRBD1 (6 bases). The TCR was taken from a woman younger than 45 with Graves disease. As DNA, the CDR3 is TGTGCCACAAGTACCCAGGACAGACCTAATGAGCAGTTCTTC. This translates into CATSTQDRPNEQFF.